The source of this T cell receptor (beta chain) is a study of T-cell memory formation after mild COVID-19. General study findings and limits: Contracting CD4+ clones were located mainly in CM and EM, and CD8+ clones in EMRA. Pre-infection memory showed some responding clones, and this suggested that cross-reactive memory joined. Specificity for SARS-CoV-2 was not confirmed among the second-wave clones peaking on day 37.

This clonotype was seen ten or more times. The antigen is not known. Germline V gene lookup returns CDR1 SGHNT and CDR2 YENEEA. The junction had 1 base not matched to a gene; V was cut back by 5 bases and J by 4 bases. The CDR3 is 13 residues long. With constant-segment primers, 5'RACE yielded cDNA libraries of TCR alpha and TCR beta that carried sample barcodes and UMIs. TCRdb called the 5' RACE reads again in MiXCR, with one record for every CDR3 protein. The sample holds roughly 120,000 distinct CDR3 sequences, 20% to 25% seen once. The receptor was derived from a man between 18 and 35 years old who had mild COVID-19 (a few samples of this study predate the infection). Cell type and time point are not known. The chain has TRBV11-3 and TRBJ2-2; 7 bases map to TRBD2. Sequencing was carried out using PBMCs or a T cell subset sorted from them (not recorded which). The CDR3 here is CASSLAVTGELFF. In nucleotides, the CDR3 is TGTGCCAGCAGCCTAGCGGTCACCGGGGAGCTGTTTTTT.